This TCR beta chain originates from a study of cytomegalovirus exposure and HLA in healthy donors. Sequencing was performed with immunoSEQ multiplex PCR; in TCRdb, only in-frame clones are kept and a portion is missing. The sample includes over 200,000 clones, around nine tenths of them seen just once. This CDR3 is built from 17 residues. Germline V lookup: CDR1 GTSNPN, CDR2 SVGIG (reference sequence). The J segment lost 2 bases and the V segment lost 0 bases, leaving 10 bases of the junction unmatched. With respect to this clone: Its antigen is unknown.

Overall study results and limits: Some public TCRs appeared in many individuals, while most sequences were rare.

The material sequenced was PBMCs. The TCR originated in a woman aged 18-29 years in good health and CMV-seronegative. V is TRBV30 and J is TRBJ2-3; 8 bases map to TRBD2. CDR3 DNA: TGTGCCTGGAGTGTACTTGTAACGACTAGCGACACAGATACGCAGTATTTT. It codes for CAWSVLVTTSDTDTQYF.